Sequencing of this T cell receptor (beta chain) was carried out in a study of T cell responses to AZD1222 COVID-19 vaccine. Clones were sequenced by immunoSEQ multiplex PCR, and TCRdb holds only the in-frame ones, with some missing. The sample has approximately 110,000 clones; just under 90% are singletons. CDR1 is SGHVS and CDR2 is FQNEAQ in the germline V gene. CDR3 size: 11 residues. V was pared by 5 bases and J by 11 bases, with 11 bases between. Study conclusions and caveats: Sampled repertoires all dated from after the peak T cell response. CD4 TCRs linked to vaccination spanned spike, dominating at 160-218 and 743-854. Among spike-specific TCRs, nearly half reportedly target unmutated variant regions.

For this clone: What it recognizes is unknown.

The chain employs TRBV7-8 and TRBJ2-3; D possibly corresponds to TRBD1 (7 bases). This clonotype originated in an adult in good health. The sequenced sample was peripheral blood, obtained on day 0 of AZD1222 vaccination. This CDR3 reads CASSPRDRQYF. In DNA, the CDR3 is TGTGCCAGCAGCCCGCGGGACAGGCAGTATTTT.